These T cell receptor beta chains were read from a single sample in a study of response to subunit inactivated influenza vaccine. TCRdb passed the RT-PCR reads through MiXCR, listing each CDR3 protein once. The sample holds around 750,000 distinct CDR3 sequences, around 20% seen once. The specimen was PBMCs from blood, collected more than 4 days after vaccination. These receptors were obtained from a man aged 45-65 years who received an inactivated influenza vaccine. The CDR3 runs from the conserved cysteine through the conserved F or W. Clone size appears in some rows only: once, few, many, or a class for an expanded clone.

size: NA; length: 15; V: TRBV6-5; CDR3: CASIRDDSYSYEQYF
size: NA; length: 13; V: TRBV3-1; CDR3: CASTRTGNYGYTF
size: once; length: 15; V: TRBV12-3/TRBV12-4; CDR3: CASTLRGQLNSPLHF
size: NA; length: 15; V: TRBV20-1; CDR3: CSARDRTSLNYGYTF
size: NA; length: 16; V: TRBV2; CDR3: CASRGGAGGELNEQFF
size: many; length: 12; V: TRBV10-3; CDR3: CAISPRGVEQFF
size: few; length: 16; V: TRBV15; CDR3: CATSREGLRPYNEQFF
size: NA; length: 14; V: TRBV24-1; CDR3: CATSDTLAHNEQFF
size: few; length: 13; V: TRBV3-1; CDR3: CASSQLDDTEAFF
size: NA; length: 14; V: TRBV12-3/TRBV12-4; CDR3: CASSFRSGRETQYF
size: NA; length: 12; V: TRBV6-1; CDR3: CASIALTSEQFF
size: few; length: 12; V: TRBV29-1; CDR3: CSVEYGTDTQYF
size: NA; length: 14; V: TRBV10-3; CDR3: CAISQDREYNEQFF
size: few; length: 15; V: TRBV12-3/TRBV12-4; CDR3: CASTYSDRFQETQYF
size: few; length: 14; V: TRBV4-2; CDR3: CASSRADRGTEAFF
size: few; length: 15; V: TRBV25-1; CDR3: CASSATTRVKNIQYF
size: NA; length: 17; V: TRBV28; CDR3: CASSLFGVSRTTDTQYF
size: many; length: 15; V: TRBV29-1; CDR3: CSVGFRGLGTGELFF
size: few; length: 14; V: TRBV7-9; CDR3: CASSLARPPNEQFF
size: few; length: 15; V: TRBV7-3; CDR3: CASSLVPQGIGELFF
size: NA; length: 17; V: TRBV3-1; CDR3: CASSQGAGAVSNQPQHF
size: NA; length: 15; V: TRBV5-1; CDR3: CASSLLGPGVNEQFF
size: few; length: 11; V: TRBV7-2; CDR3: CASSSTREQYF
size: NA; length: 13; V: TRBV10-1; CDR3: CASMGSITDTQYF
size: NA; length: 15; V: TRBV20-1; CDR3: CSARAQDLNTGELFF
size: few; length: 13; V: TRBV30; CDR3: CAWSEAGVDTQYF
size: NA; length: 11; V: TRBV25-1; CDR3: CASSEATRGFF
size: NA; length: 15; V: TRBV6-5; CDR3: CASSLFSGENNEQFF
size: few; length: 15; V: TRBV6-1; CDR3: CASRQAGAGANVLTF
size: few; length: 14; V: TRBV13; CDR3: CASSFTSGSSEQFF
size: NA; length: 14; V: TRBV7-9; CDR3: CASSSGSVQDTQYF
size: NA; length: 13; V: TRBV12-3/TRBV12-4; CDR3: CASSPPNEETQYF
size: NA; length: 16; V: TRBV7-2; CDR3: CASSPNRLSNTGELFF
size: NA; length: 13; V: TRBV5-8; CDR3: CASSWDIDYEQYF
size: many; length: 12; V: TRBV12-3/TRBV12-4; CDR3: CASSFLNSPLHF
size: once; length: 16; V: TRBV7-2; CDR3: CASSLVLAGVGDEQFF
size: NA; length: 11; V: TRBV5-1; CDR3: CASSLQKTQYF
size: NA; length: 15; V: TRBV5-1; CDR3: CASSLVAGMTDTQYF
size: NA; length: 16; V: TRBV12-3/TRBV12-4; CDR3: CASSFSERDVTGELFF
size: few; length: 16; V: TRBV5-1; CDR3: CASSNKDRGNLYEQYF
size: NA; length: 13; V: TRBV28; CDR3: CASSNIGTGEAFF